This T cell receptor beta chain was sequenced during a study of shared clonotypes between healthy human individuals. As to this clone: Its matching antigen is unknown. At the DNA level, this CDR3 is encoded by other sequences in the same sample as well.

Some clones are missing from TCRdb's copy, which holds only in-frame ones; the method was immunoSEQ multiplex PCR. The table records about 1 million clones, under 80% of them present only once. Whole-study findings and limits: The sole specimen, blood, was sampled, and tissue repertoires likely differ. Shared clonotypes: roughly 5% naive CD4, about 3.3% naive CD8, about 2.2% memory CD4, approximately 0.4% memory CD8.

The CDR3 is 13 amino acids. Trimming removed 5 bases from V and 2 bases from J, with 10 bases in between. Germline V lookup: CDR1 SGHRS, CDR2 YFSETQ. This chain uses TRBV5-1 with TRBJ1-2; D may be TRBD1 (5 bases). The sample consisted of memory CD4+ T cells sorted from blood. The sample's subset: CD45RA-negative fraction. This receptor was identified in a man aged 18 to 30 in good health. The CDR3 protein is CASSSDSNYGYTF. The DNA for the CDR3 is TGCGCCAGCAGTTCCGACAGCAACTATGGCTACACCTTC.